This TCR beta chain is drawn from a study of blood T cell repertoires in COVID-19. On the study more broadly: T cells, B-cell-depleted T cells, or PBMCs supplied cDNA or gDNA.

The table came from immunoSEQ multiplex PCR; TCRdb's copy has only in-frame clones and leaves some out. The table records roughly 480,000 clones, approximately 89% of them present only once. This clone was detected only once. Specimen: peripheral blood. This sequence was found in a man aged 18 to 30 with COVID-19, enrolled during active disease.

The CDR3: CASTPLPGRGTDTQYF. CDR3 in DNA: TGTGCCAGCACCCCCCTCCCCGGCCGGGGCACAGATACGCAGTATTTT. The V and J genes are TRBV27 and TRBJ2-3; unclear D gene. Germline V CDR1 and CDR2: MNHEY, SMNVEV (reference sequence). Trimming cost V 7 bases and J 1 base, with 18 bases left between them. The CDR3 has 16 amino acids.